The TCR beta chain described here comes from a study of blood T cell repertoires in COVID-19. Study details: The United States, Italy and Spain were the sources of the acute and convalescent COVID-19 samples.

As originally analysed: Counts of nucleated cells, estimated from reference gene primer amplification, were obtained. Clones were sequenced by immunoSEQ multiplex PCR, and TCRdb holds only the in-frame ones, with some missing. V and J calls and clone size are copied from that table; D and trimming were computed from the DNA. The data show 180,000 or so clones, about 85% seen once. CDR1 is SGHRS and CDR2 is YFSETQ in the germline V gene. This CDR3 is 15 amino acids long. Trimming left V 4 bases short and J 7 bases short, with 18 bases between. This receptor was identified in a woman of 80 years or more with acute or convalescent COVID-19. The sequenced sample consisted of peripheral blood. The chain combines TRBV5-1 with TRBJ2-1; D perhaps matches TRBD1 (6 bases). The CDR3 is CASSQILQGENEQFF. DNA of the CDR3: TGCGCCAGCAGCCAGATACTACAGGGCGAAAATGAGCAGTTCTTC.